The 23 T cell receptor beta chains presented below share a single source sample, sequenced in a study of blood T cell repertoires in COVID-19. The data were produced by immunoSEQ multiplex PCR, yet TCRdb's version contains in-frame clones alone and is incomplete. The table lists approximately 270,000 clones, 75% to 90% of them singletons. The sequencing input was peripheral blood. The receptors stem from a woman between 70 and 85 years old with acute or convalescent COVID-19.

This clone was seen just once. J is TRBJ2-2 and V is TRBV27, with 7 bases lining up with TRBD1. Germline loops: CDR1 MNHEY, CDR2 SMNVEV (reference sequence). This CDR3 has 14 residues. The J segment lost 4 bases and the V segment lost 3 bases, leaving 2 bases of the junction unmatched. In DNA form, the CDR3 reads TGTGCCAGCAGTTTTGACAGGGCCACCGGGGAGCTGTTTTTT. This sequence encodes CASSFDRATGELFF.

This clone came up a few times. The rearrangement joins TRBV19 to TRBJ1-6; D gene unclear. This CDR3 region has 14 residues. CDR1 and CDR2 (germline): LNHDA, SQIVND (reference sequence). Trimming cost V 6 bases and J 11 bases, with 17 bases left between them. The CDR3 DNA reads TGTGCCAGTAGCCCCCTTGACCGCGGGGCACCCCTCCACTTT. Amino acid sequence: CASSPLDRGAPLHF.

In DNA form, the CDR3 reads TGTGCCAGCGCGGCAGGGGGAAATGAAAAACTGTTTTTT. Its protein product is CASAAGGNEKLFF. The V gene is TRBV2, the J gene TRBJ1-4, with TRBD1 matching 7 bases. The V gene's germline CDR1 is SNHLY and CDR2 FYNNEI. The CDR3 sequence is 13 residues long. V was clipped by 8 bases and J by 5 bases; unmatched bases: 5.

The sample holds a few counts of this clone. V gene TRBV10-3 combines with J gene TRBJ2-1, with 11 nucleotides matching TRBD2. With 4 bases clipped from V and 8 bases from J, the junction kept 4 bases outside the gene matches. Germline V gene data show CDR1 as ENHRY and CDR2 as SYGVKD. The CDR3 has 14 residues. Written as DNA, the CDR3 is TGTGCCATCAGTGGAGCTAGCGGGGGGTATGAGCAGTTCTTC. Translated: CAISGASGGYEQFF.

CDR3: CASTGQNYGYTF. In DNA form, the CDR3 reads TGTGCCAGTACGGGACAGAACTATGGCTACACCTTC. The V gene is TRBV19, the J gene TRBJ1-2, with 7 positions matching TRBD1. The germline V gene encodes CDR1 LNHDA and CDR2 SQIVND (reference sequence). J lost 2 bases, V lost 7 bases, and 1 base had no gene match. The CDR3 runs to 12 residues.

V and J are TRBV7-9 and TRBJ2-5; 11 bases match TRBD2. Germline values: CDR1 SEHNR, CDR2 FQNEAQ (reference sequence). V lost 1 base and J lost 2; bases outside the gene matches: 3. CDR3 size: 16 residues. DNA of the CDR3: TGTGCCAGCAGCTTAGTTGGGACTAGCGGACAAGAGACCCAGTACTTC. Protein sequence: CASSLVGTSGQETQYF.

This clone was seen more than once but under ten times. Here the CDR3 reads CATSRGQGAGQPQHF. The CDR3 nucleotides are TGTGCCACCAGCAGAGGCCAGGGGGCAGGGCAGCCCCAGCATTTT. The genes are TRBV15 and TRBJ1-5, with TRBD1 matching 8 bases. This CDR3 contains 15 residues. From germline, CDR1 is LNHNV and CDR2 YYDKDF (reference sequence). Germline trimming cut 1 base from V and 7 bases from J; bases unmatched to any gene: 6.

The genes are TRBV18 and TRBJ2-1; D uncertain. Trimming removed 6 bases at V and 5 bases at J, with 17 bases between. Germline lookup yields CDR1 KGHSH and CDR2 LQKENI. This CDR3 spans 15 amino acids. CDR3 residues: CASSESRAFDNEQFF. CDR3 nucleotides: TGTGCCAGCTCTGAATCGAGAGCTTTCGACAATGAGCAGTTCTTC.

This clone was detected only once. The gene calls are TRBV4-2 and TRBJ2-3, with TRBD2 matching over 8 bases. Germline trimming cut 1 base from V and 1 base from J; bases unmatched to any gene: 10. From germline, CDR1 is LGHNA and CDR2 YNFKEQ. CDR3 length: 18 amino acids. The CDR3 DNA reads TGTGCCAGCAGCCAAGGATTCACAGGAGCGGGGGGCACAGATACGCAGTATTTT. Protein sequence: CASSQGFTGAGGTDTQYF.

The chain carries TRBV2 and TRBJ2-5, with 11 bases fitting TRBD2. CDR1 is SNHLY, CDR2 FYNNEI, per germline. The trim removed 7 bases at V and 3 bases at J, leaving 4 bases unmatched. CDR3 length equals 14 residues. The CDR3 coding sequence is TGTGCCAGCACCAGACTAGCGGGGAAAGAGACCCAGTACTTC. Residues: CASTRLAGKETQYF.

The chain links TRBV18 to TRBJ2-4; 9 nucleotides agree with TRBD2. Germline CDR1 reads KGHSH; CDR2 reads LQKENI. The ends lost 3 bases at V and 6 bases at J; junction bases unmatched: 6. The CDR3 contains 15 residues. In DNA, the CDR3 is TGTGCCAGCTCACCGGCGAGTAGCGGGGGAAACATTCAGTACTTC. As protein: CASSPASSGGNIQYF.

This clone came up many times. The CDR3: CASSPGTGRDEQYF. The CDR3 nucleotides read TGCGCCAGCAGCCCGGGGACAGGCAGGGACGAGCAGTACTTC. The J gene is TRBJ2-7, the V gene TRBV5-1; 8 positions agree with TRBD1. CDR3 size: 14 residues. The V segment lost 4 bases and the J segment 5 bases; nucleotides outside the gene matches: 8. Germline V CDR1 and CDR2: SGHRS, YFSETQ.

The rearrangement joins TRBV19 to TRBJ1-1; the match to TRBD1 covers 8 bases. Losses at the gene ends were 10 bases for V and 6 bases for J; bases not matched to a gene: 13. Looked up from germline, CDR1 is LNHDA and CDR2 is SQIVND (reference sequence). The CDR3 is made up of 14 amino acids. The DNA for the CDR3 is TGTGCCACTCATAACCGGGACAGGTTCCCTGAAGCTTTCTTT. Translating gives CATHNRDRFPEAFF.

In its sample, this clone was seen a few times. The CDR3 DNA reads as TGTGCCAGCTCACCGGGCAGCTCTGCAACTAATGAAAAACTGTTTTTT. This codes for CASSPGSSATNEKLFF. The gene calls are TRBV18 and TRBJ1-4; D gene uncertain. This CDR3 comprises 16 residues. Germline V gene lookup returns CDR1 KGHSH and CDR2 LQKENI. V was pared by 3 bases and J by 0 bases, with 11 bases between.

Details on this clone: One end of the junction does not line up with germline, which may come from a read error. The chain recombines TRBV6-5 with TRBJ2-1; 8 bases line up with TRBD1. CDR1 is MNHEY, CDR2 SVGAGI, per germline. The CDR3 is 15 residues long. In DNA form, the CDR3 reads TGTGCCAGCAATTACGACAGGGGTGGATACAATGAGCAGTTCTTC. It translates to CASNYDRGGYNEQFF.

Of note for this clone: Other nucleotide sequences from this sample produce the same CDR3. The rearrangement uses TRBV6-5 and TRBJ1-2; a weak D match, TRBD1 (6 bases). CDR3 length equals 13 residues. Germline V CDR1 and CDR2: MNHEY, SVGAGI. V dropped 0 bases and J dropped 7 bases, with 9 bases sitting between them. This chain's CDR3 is CASSYSRGTGYTF. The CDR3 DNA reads TGTGCCAGCAGTTACTCCAGGGGAACTGGCTACACCTTC.

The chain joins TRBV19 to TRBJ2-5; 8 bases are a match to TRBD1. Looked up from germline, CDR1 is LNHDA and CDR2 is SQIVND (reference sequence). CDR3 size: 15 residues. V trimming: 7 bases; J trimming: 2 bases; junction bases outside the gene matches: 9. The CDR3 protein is CASTPHGQGQETQYF. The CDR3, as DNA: TGTGCCAGTACTCCCCACGGACAGGGACAAGAGACCCAGTACTTC.

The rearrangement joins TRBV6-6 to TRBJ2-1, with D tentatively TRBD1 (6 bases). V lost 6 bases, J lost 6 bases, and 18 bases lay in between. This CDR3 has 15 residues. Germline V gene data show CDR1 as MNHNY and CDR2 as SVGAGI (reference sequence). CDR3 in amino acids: CASRLLTGSVNEQFF. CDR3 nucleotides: TGTGCCAGCAGACTACTAACAGGGAGCGTCAATGAGCAGTTCTTC.

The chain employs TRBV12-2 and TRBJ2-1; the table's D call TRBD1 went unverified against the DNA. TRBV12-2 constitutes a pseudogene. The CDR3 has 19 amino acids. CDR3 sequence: CASRLGPVGQGRRDNEQFF. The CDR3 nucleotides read TGTGCAAGTCGCTTAGGTCCAGTGGGACAGGGGCGCAGGGACAATGAGCAGTTCTTC.

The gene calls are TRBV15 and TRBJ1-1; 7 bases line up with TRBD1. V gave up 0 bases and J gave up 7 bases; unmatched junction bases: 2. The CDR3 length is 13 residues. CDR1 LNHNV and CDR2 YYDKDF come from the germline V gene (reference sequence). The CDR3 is CATSRENRGEAFF. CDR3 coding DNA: TGTGCCACCAGCAGAGAGAACAGGGGTGAAGCTTTCTTT.

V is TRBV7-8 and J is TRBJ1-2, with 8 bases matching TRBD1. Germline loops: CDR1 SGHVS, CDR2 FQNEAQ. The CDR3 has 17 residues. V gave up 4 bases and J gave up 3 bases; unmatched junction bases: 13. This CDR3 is CASSSLTGDGWDYGYTF. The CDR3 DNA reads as TGTGCCAGCAGCTCGTTGACAGGGGACGGGTGGGACTATGGCTACACCTTC.

CDR3 nucleotide sequence: TGCGCCAGCAGCTTTGGACTCGGACGGCTGGAGCAGTACTTC. This gives the protein CASSFGLGRLEQYF. The V gene is TRBV5-1, the J gene TRBJ2-7; maybe TRBD2 (5 bases). This CDR3 has 14 amino acids. Trimming removed 2 bases at V and 7 bases at J, with 16 bases between. CDR1 SGHRS and CDR2 YFSETQ come from the germline V gene. Variable domain in full (rest from reference TRBV5-1 and TRBJ2-7): KAGVTQTPRYLIKTRGQQVTLSCSPISGHRSVSWYQQTPGQGLQFLFEYFSETQRNKGNFPGRFSGRQFSNSRSEMNVSTLELGDSALYLCASSFGLGRLEQYFGPGTRLTVT.

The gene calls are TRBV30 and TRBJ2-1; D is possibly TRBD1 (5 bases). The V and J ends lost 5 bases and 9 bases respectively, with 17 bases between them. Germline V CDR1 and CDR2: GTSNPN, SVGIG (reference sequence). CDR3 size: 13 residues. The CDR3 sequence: CAWSREATGEQFF. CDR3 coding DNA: TGTGCCTGGTCCCGTGAGGCCACAGGTGAGCAGTTCTTC.